This T cell receptor beta chain came from a study of T-cell memory formation after mild COVID-19. The CDR3 runs 14 residues. CDR1 is SEHNR and CDR2 is FQNEAQ in the germline V gene (reference sequence). J gave up 1 base and V 5 bases, and 3 bases lay outside the gene matches. TCR alpha and TCR beta cDNA libraries carrying sample barcodes and UMIs came from 5'RACE with constant-segment primers. TCRdb analysed the 5' RACE reads with MiXCR anew, one entry per CDR3 protein. The table records around 370,000 distinct CDR3 sequences, 21% of them present only once. The rearrangement uses TRBV7-9 and TRBJ2-5; the match to TRBD2 covers 8 bases. Sequencing used PBMCs or a T cell subset sorted from them (not recorded which). The origin of this receptor is an adult woman who had mild COVID-19 (a few samples of this study predate the infection). Cell type and time point are not known. The CDR3 protein is CASSHGLAQETQYF. Written as DNA, the CDR3 is TGTGCCAGCAGCCACGGACTAGCCCAAGAGACCCAGTACTTC.